This T cell receptor beta chain is drawn from a study of shared clonotypes between healthy human individuals (dated by TCRdb to 2019 to 2021). Regarding the research as a whole: A few men and a couple of women, aged 18 to 49 years, made up the cohort. Leukapheresis yielded between about 0.85 and 10 billion PBMCs per donor. To estimate repertoire size and how much clonotypes are shared between individuals, the study performed deep sequencing of blood TCR repertoires from five healthy adults. For each donor, CD4 naive and CD4 memory were each given three plates, CD8 naive was given two plates, and CD8 memory was given one plate. Libraries were prepared and TCR repertoires were sequenced by different laboratories using diverse techniques, in order to increase sequencing depth and limit assay-specific biases.

From a lookup of the germline V gene (reference sequence), CDR1 and CDR2 are MNHNY and SVGAGI. V drops 2 bases and J drops 3 bases, leaving 8 bases in between. Including cysteine and phenylalanine, the CDR3 has 13 amino acids. The read is trimmed to its CDR3 DNA, 39 bases read in frame from base 1. Using the deep immunoSEQ assay, multiplex PCR amplified TCR CDR3 regions from genomic DNA. For each cell subset, the extracted genomic DNA was distributed evenly across all wells of several immunoSEQ 96-well plates, and each plate served as one replicate. For sorted subsets, approximately 210 ng genomic DNA, equal to 25,000 to 35,000 T cell genomes, was loaded into each replicate PCR. Purified libraries were quantified with a Qubit 3.0 fluorometer, sized on a Bioanalyzer 2100, and re-quantified with the KAPA Library Quantification kit. Every immunoSEQ 96-well plate was sequenced on a dedicated single-read 150-cycle Illumina NextSeq 550 flow cell. Per the authors' processing: The immunoSEQ output contained only junctional sequences without quality scores, so filtering could not match that applied to full-length reads. To assign V/J genes and CDR3, sequences were annotated using PyIR, a Python wrapper for IgBLAST v1.9, with IMGT germline references. Any read was removed if the V/J assignment was weak (E-value above 1e-6), the CDR3 was missing, or the read contained stop codons, out-of-frame junctions, or ambiguous translated residues. A V3J clonotype was defined by an identical inferred V gene, J gene, and CDR3 amino acid sequence. To compute the percentage overlap between repertoires, the number of shared unique clonotypes was divided by the size of the smaller repertoire. Repertoire richness was assessed with RTK rarefaction, the Chao1 estimator, and Recon v2.1 estimates of unobserved clonotypes. Generation probabilities for all TCRbeta clonotypes obtained by the gDNA method from a handful of donors were computed using OLGA. Not all clones reach the TCRdb copy of this immuneACCESS table, which keeps in-frame sequences only. Checked studies attribute under half of the gap to unresolved V genes and leave the rest unexplained. That table supplies the V and J calls and clone size; D and trimming were determined from the DNA. In this sample the table shows about 1.4 million clones, roughly 96% of which occur a single time. The ten largest clonotypes hold 1% to 1.5% of the sample.

As regards this clone: Its antigen has not been determined. The record has no base qualities; no much larger clone is one base away.

What the research found in general, with its limitations: Estimated clonotype richness was generally larger for naive than for memory subsets. Because the study included a small number of donors, the genetic and exposure-history diversity represented was limited. Sharing across a handful of donors was observed for approximately 5% of naive CD4, less than 4% of naive CD8, about 2.3% of memory CD4, and about 0.38% of memory CD8 clonotypes. Sampling was restricted to blood, and TCR repertoires in tissue are likely to differ from TCR repertoires in blood. Compared with non-shared clonotypes, clonotypes shared by all four sorted-subset donors had higher generation probabilities. Based on pairwise subsampling, the degree of clonotype sharing among donors was expected to be affected by sequencing depth. Even with the large sequencing depth, rarefaction of the sorted-subset datasets indicated that sequencing was incomplete.

Donors were healthy HIV-negative adults with no recently reported acute infections or vaccinations. Every donor was a Caucasian adult living in Nashville, Tennessee, USA. CD4+ T cells were enriched by magnetic negative selection; naive cells were then positively selected on CD45RA, and the negative fraction formed the memory subset. After blood collection by leukapheresis, PBMCs were isolated using Ficoll-Histopaque density gradient centrifugation and then cryopreserved in the vapor phase of liquid nitrogen. Purity and quantity of every magnetically sorted T cell population were checked by analytical flow cytometry. Each sorted fraction had its genomic DNA isolated and then quantified by UV absorbance on a Nanodrop 2000c.

The sequenced sample was naive CD4+ T cells sorted from blood. Explained via the paper, the cell subset or site label denotes: CD45RA+ positively selected. The receptor chain draws on TRBV6-6 and TRBJ2-7, with TRBD2 tentatively as D gene (6 bases match). The TCR comes from a man younger than 45 in good health. The CDR3 loop reads CASSYDGGYEQYF. At the DNA level, the sequence is TGTGCCAGCAGTTACGACGGGGGCTACGAGCAGTACTTC.